This is a list of T cell receptor beta chains from one sample in a study of blood T cell repertoires in COVID-19. Sequencing used immunoSEQ multiplex PCR; TCRdb keeps in-frame clones, though not all of them. The sample records more than 150,000 clones, around 82% being singletons. Source material: PBMCs or T cells enriched from blood (not recorded which). The receptors shown here come from a man in his forties who had recovered from COVID-19. Each CDR3 is given with its conserved first and last residue. The D gene is left open where the match is weak. Expanded clones get a size class; other rows say once, few or many, or leave the size out.

d_call	v_call	j_call	clone_size	cdr3_nt	cdr3_aa
NA	TRBV18	TRBJ1-4	NA	TGTGCCAGCTCACCGACTCTGACAACTAATGAAAAACTGTTTTTT	CASSPTLTTNEKLFF
NA	TRBV4-3	TRBJ2-1	few	TGCGCCAGCAGCCAAGAGGCCAGCGGGTACAATGAGCAGTTCTTC	CASSQEASGYNEQFF
NA	TRBV27	TRBJ1-5	few	TGTGCCAGCAGGACACAGGCCTATAGCAATCAGCCCCAGCATTTT	CASRTQAYSNQPQHF
NA	TRBV27	TRBJ2-2	NA	TGTGCCAGCAGTTACGCCGGGGGCACCGGGGAGCTGTTTTTT	CASSYAGGTGELFF
NA	TRBV7-8	TRBJ1-2	NA	TGTGCCAGCAGCCCGGGAGGGGGGTACTACACCTTC	CASSPGGGYYTF
TRBD1	TRBV28	TRBJ2-7	NA	TGTGCCAGCAGTTCCGCCGGGACAGGGTCCTACGAGCAGTACTTC	CASSSAGTGSYEQYF
NA	TRBV19	TRBJ1-3	NA	TGTGCCAGTACCGAGCGGTCTTACACCATATATTTT	CASTERSYTIYF
NA	TRBV11-2	TRBJ1-5	NA	TGTGCCAGCAGCATACGACAGGATCAGCCCCAGCATTTT	CASSIRQDQPQHF
NA	TRBV7-2	TRBJ1-5	NA	TGTGCCAGCAGCTTTGATAGAAGCAATCAGCCCCAGCATTTT	CASSFDRSNQPQHF
TRBD1	TRBV9	TRBJ1-2	NA	TGTGCCAGCAGCGAGGGACAGACGAACGGCTACACCTTC	CASSEGQTNGYTF
NA	TRBV3-1/TRBV3-2	TRBJ1-2	NA	TGTGCCAGCACCCACCGGGGGGCGTATGGCTACACCTTC	CASTHRGAYGYTF
NA	TRBV18	TRBJ2-5	NA	TGTGCCAGCTCACCGCCAGGCGGGGAGACCCAGTACTTC	CASSPPGGETQYF
NA	TRBV7-2	TRBJ1-6	NA	TGTGCCAGCAGCTTATCGGTGTCACCCCTCCACTTT	CASSLSVSPLHF
TRBD2	TRBV5-1	TRBJ2-5	NA	TGCGCCAGCAGCTTGAGTCTAGCGGGAGGAGAGACCCAGTACTTC	CASSLSLAGGETQYF
TRBD2	TRBV7-2	TRBJ2-5	NA	TGTGCCAGCAGCTTAGACGACTGGTTTAGCGGGGATACTCAAGAGACCCAGTACTTC	CASSLDDWFSGDTQETQYF
TRBD1	TRBV19	TRBJ1-6	NA	TGTGCCAGTATGAAGGGGGCCGGTGGAAATTCACCCCTCCACTTT	CASMKGAGGNSPLHF
NA	TRBV4-2	TRBJ1-4	NA	TGTGCCAGCAGCCAAGATCGGAGTACTAATGAAAAACTGTTTTTT	CASSQDRSTNEKLFF
TRBD1	TRBV2	TRBJ1-1	NA	TGTGCCAGCAGCGAACAGGGGCCCGAAGCTTTCTTT	CASSEQGPEAFF
NA	TRBV11-3	TRBJ1-2	NA	TGTGCCATCGGGAGCCCAGGCTACACCTTC	CAIGSPGYTF
TRBD2	TRBV7-9	TRBJ2-1	few	TGTGCCAGCAGCTTGATCTTCCGGGAGGGGCAGTTCTTC	CASSLIFREGQFF
NA	TRBV18	TRBJ2-2	NA	TGTGCCAGCTCAGACGGACTTAACCAGTACACCGGGGAGCTGTTTTTT	CASSDGLNQYTGELFF
NA	TRBV1	TRBJ2-5	NA	TGCACCAGCAGCCCCCCTTCTCGGACTAGCGGGAGGGGAGAGACCCAGTACTTC	CTSSPPSRTSGRGETQYF
TRBD1	TRBV7-9	TRBJ1-5	few	TGTGCCAGCAGCTCGGACAGGGGTCAGCCCCAGCATTTT	CASSSDRGQPQHF
TRBD2	TRBV11-2	TRBJ2-1	NA	TGTGCCAGCAGCACCCCCCGCCGGCTAGCGGGAGGGGTTGGTGAGCAGTTCTTC	CASSTPRRLAGGVGEQFF
NA	TRBV6-5	TRBJ1-4	NA	TGTGCCAGCAGCCAACCAGGGGTCTATTATGAAAAACTGTTTTTT	CASSQPGVYYEKLFF
NA	TRBV29-1	TRBJ1-1	NA	TGCAGCGTTGATGGTTTCTCCCTCGCGAGGACTGAAGCTTTCTTT	CSVDGFSLARTEAFF
NA	TRBV6-2/TRBV6-3	TRBJ1-5	NA	TGTGCCAGCAGTTACAGGAGGGAAAACAGCAATCAGCCCCAGCATTTT	CASSYRRENSNQPQHF
NA	TRBV29-1	TRBJ1-3	once	TGCAGCGTTCGCGGGGCGGGGGCTGGAAACACCATATATTTT	CSVRGAGAGNTIYF
TRBD1	TRBV7-2	TRBJ2-1	NA	TGTGCCAGCAGCCCACAGGGGGCATTAACCTACAATGAGCAGTTCTTC	CASSPQGALTYNEQFF
TRBD1	TRBV28	TRBJ1-4	NA	TGTGCCAGCAGTTTCGGGGGACAGGGGGAAGAAAAACTGTTTTTT	CASSFGGQGEEKLFF
NA	TRBV5-4	TRBJ2-5	once	TGTGCCAGCAGCTTGAGGGTAGGAGGGATGGAAGAGACCCAGTACTTC	CASSLRVGGMEETQYF
NA	TRBV29-1	TRBJ1-1	NA	TGCAGCGTGGGGAGGGGCGGGACTGAAGCTTTCTTT	CSVGRGGTEAFF
TRBD2	TRBV10-3	TRBJ2-2	NA	TGTGCCATCAGCGGGCTAGCGGGAGCCGGGGAGCTGTTTTTT	CAISGLAGAGELFF
TRBD1	TRBV10-1	TRBJ2-4	once	TGCGCCAGCAGTGAGTCGACTGGGACAGGTGGAAACATTCAGTACTTC	CASSESTGTGGNIQYF
TRBD1	TRBV28	TRBJ1-5	NA	TGTGCCAGCAGTTCCCCTACCCGGGACAGGGACAATCAGCCCCAGCATTTT	CASSSPTRDRDNQPQHF
NA	TRBV6-5	TRBJ1-5	NA	TGTGCCAGCAGTAAACAGGGAAGGGATCAGCCCCAGCATTTT	CASSKQGRDQPQHF
NA	TRBV7-6	TRBJ2-1	once	TGTGCCAGCAGCTTATCCCCCTCCTACGTAACGAGCTCCTACAATGAGCAGTTCTTC	CASSLSPSYVTSSYNEQFF
TRBD1	TRBV25-1	TRBJ1-1	NA	TGTGCCAGCAGTGAGCCAAGGGACAGGGACGCTGAAGCTTTCTTT	CASSEPRDRDAEAFF
NA	TRBV6-2/TRBV6-3	TRBJ2-1	NA	TGTGCCAGCAGCCCGGTGAGCTACAATGAGCAGTTCTTC	CASSPVSYNEQFF
NA	TRBV6-1	TRBJ1-4	NA	TGTGCCAGCAGTGACCCTTACACAGCAACTAATGAAAAACTGTTTTTT	CASSDPYTATNEKLFF
TRBD1	TRBV3-1/TRBV3-2	TRBJ2-1	NA	TGTGCCAGCAGCCGAGGGTGGGACAGGGGGGCCAATGAGCAGTTCTTC	CASSRGWDRGANEQFF
TRBD1	TRBV5-6	TRBJ1-1	NA	TGTGCCAGCAGCGGACAGGTTGAAGCTTTCTTT	CASSGQVEAFF
NA	TRBV11-2	TRBJ2-7	NA	TGTGCCAGCAGTACTGACTACGAGCAGTACTTC	CASSTDYEQYF
NA	TRBV21-1	TRBJ2-2	NA	TGTGCCAGCACCTACGGACTAGCGGTCACCGGGGAGCTGTTTTTT	CASTYGLAVTGELFF
NA	TRBV7-3	TRBJ2-3	NA	TGTGCCAGCAGCGCAACAGGCAGCACAGATACGCAGTATTTT	CASSATGSTDTQYF
NA	TRBV3-1/TRBV3-2	TRBJ2-5	NA	TGTGCCAGCAGCCCCAATTTCCCGGGAGAGACCCAGTACTTC	CASSPNFPGETQYF
NA	TRBV7-8	TRBJ2-1	NA	TGTGCCAGCAGCTTGGACTCAGGGGGGAGGCTCGTTTTTGAGCAGTTCTTC	CASSLDSGGRLVFEQFF